This record looks at one T cell receptor beta chain sequence and its context. These data are taken from a study of blood T cell repertoires in COVID-19. Study-level background: Whether acute or convalescent, the COVID-19 samples came from the United States, Italy and Spain. The cDNA or gDNA used as material had been derived from T cells, B-cell-depleted T cells, or PBMCs.

Original processing notes: Amplification from reference gene primers served as the basis for estimated nucleated cell counts. Generated by immunoSEQ multiplex PCR, the TCRdb table keeps only in-frame clones and is missing some. V, J and clone size reflect that table, while D and trimming were determined from the DNA. Of around 160,000 clones in the sample, approximately 79% were seen once. V dropped 2 bases and J dropped 0; count of bases not matched to a gene: 3. This CDR3 spans 15 amino acids. Germline V gene lookup returns CDR1 SEHNR and CDR2 FQNEAQ (reference sequence). The sequenced sample consisted of peripheral blood. V usage is TRBV7-9 and J usage is TRBJ2-5; 7 nucleotides match TRBD1. This TCR was sampled from a woman of 80 years or more with acute or convalescent COVID-19. CDR3 amino acids: CASSLPTGYQETQYF. The CDR3 DNA follows: TGTGCCAGCAGCTTACCGACAGGGTACCAAGAGACCCAGTACTTC. Looking up the rest from reference TRBV7-9 and TRBJ2-5 gives the full variable domain: DTGVSQNPRHKITKRGQNVTFRCDPISEHNRLYWYRQTLGQGPEFLTYFQNEAQLEKSRLLSDRFSAERPKGSFSTLEIQRTEQGDSAMYLCASSLPTGYQETQYFGPGTRLLVL.